This T cell receptor beta chain comes out of a study of blood T cell repertoires in COVID-19. Whole-study context: Acute and convalescent COVID-19 samples came from the United States, Italy and Spain.

Per the authors' pipeline: Cell counts per sample came from amplifying reference gene primers. Repertoires were generated with immunoSEQ multiplex PCR, while TCRdb's copy carries only in-frame clones and drops some. The V and J calls and clone size come from that table; D and trimming were worked out from the DNA. The table records about 370,000 clones, around 87% of them present only once. Trimming took 4 bases from V and 5 from J; bases not matched to a gene: 7. CDR1 and CDR2 (germline): LNHDA, SQIVND (reference sequence). The CDR3 sequence is 14 residues long. Membership in each cohort depended on participant-reported clinical history.

Sequenced material: PBMCs or T cells enriched from blood (not recorded which). J is TRBJ1-2 and V is TRBV19; 7 bases agree with TRBD1. This receptor was taken from a young man who had recovered from COVID-19. CDR3 nucleotides: TGTGCCAGTAGTAGGGACAGCAGTCTTTATGGCTACACCTTC. It is translated as CASSRDSSLYGYTF.